A selection of T cell receptor beta chains follows, all from one sample in a study of glioma-infiltrating T cells after dendritic cell vaccination. The repertoire was sequenced with immunoSEQ multiplex PCR; TCRdb's copy has only in-frame clones and lacks some. The sample lists about 90,000 clones, more than 70% occurring once. Here the sequenced sample was blood, taken before dendritic cell vaccination. The receptor source for this set is a human donor with glioblastoma. CDR3s include the opening cysteine and the closing phenylalanine or tryptophan. A D gene is named only where the DNA matches it firmly. Some rows have no size entry. The others give once, few or many, or a class for an expanded clone.

D,J,size,V,DNA,CDR3
-,TRBJ1-3,once,TRBV11-3,TGTGCCAGCACCCAAAGAGACATCTCTGGAAACACCATATATTTT,CASTQRDISGNTIYF
-,TRBJ2-7,-,TRBV11-3,TGTGCCAGCAGCTTAGCGGGACTCCCCTCCTACGAGCAGTACTTC,CASSLAGLPSYEQYF
-,TRBJ2-1,once,TRBV4-1,TGCGCCAGCAGCCTTACTTCCGGGGGGCGGTTTCGACATGAGCAGTTCTTC,CASSLTSGGRFRHEQFF
-,TRBJ2-7,-,TRBV11-2,TGTGCCAGCAGCTTTAGGCCGTCGACACTCCCCTACGAGCAGTACTTC,CASSFRPSTLPYEQYF
-,TRBJ1-6,-,TRBV2,TGTGCCAGCAGTGAAGCGCAGCAGGGAACTATTTATAATTCACCCCTCCACTTT,CASSEAQQGTIYNSPLHF
-,TRBJ2-1,-,TRBV20-1,TGCAGTGCTAGTAGTAGCAATGAGCAGTTCTTC,CSASSSNEQFF
-,TRBJ2-3,once,TRBV5-1,TGCGCCAGCAGCTTGGTGGGCAGGGGCGGTGCGGATACGCAGTATTTT,CASSLVGRGGADTQYF
TRBD2,TRBJ2-3,-,TRBV14,TGTGCCAGCAGCCCTGGCGGGGGGGAAGATACGCAGTATTTT,CASSPGGGEDTQYF
-,TRBJ1-1,-,TRBV10-3,TGTGCCATCAGCGAGTCGCGTGAAGCTTTCTTT,CAISESREAFF
TRBD1,TRBJ2-1,-,TRBV5-1,TGCGCCAGCAGCCATCGACAGGGCCCTGACAATGAGCAGTTCTTC,CASSHRQGPDNEQFF
TRBD2,TRBJ2-5,-,TRBV2,TGTGCCAGCAGCTGGGGAGCGGGGGGGGACCAAGAGACCCAGTACTTC,CASSWGAGGDQETQYF
-,TRBJ2-4,-,TRBV19,TGTGCCAGTAGTATACAGGGAAACATTCAGTACTTC,CASSIQGNIQYF
-,TRBJ1-2,-,TRBV20-1,TGCAGTGCACGGTCTAACTATGGCTACACCTTC,CSARSNYGYTF
TRBD2,TRBJ2-1,-,TRBV10-3,TGTGCCTCGAGCATAGCGGGGGAGGGGTATGAGCAGTTCTTC,CASSIAGEGYEQFF
-,TRBJ2-1,-,TRBV6-1,TGTGCCAGCAGCCAGACTAGAGTGGGCAATGAGCAGTTCTTC,CASSQTRVGNEQFF
-,TRBJ2-1,-,TRBV5-8,TGTGCCAGCAGTGTAGGACAAGATTACAATGAGCAGTTCTTC,CASSVGQDYNEQFF
-,TRBJ2-7,-,TRBV2,TGTGCCAGCTTGGGGGCAGGGTTCTACGAGCAGTACTTC,CASLGAGFYEQYF
-,TRBJ2-5,few,TRBV19,TGTGCCAGTAGTGGGGGGGCCGGTCAGGAGACCCAGTACTTC,CASSGGAGQETQYF
TRBD2,TRBJ2-7,-,TRBV4-1,TGCGCCAGCAGCCAAGATAATAGCGGGGATTTCTACGAGCAGTACTTC,CASSQDNSGDFYEQYF
TRBD1,TRBJ2-7,-,TRBV5-1,TGCGCCAGCAGAGAACAGGGGAACTACGAGCAGTACTTC,CASREQGNYEQYF
-,TRBJ1-2,-,TRBV4-1,TGCGCCAGCAGCCCAGTCCTCCGGGACAATGATGGCTACACCTTC,CASSPVLRDNDGYTF
TRBD1,TRBJ2-5,few,TRBV6-5,TGTGCCAGCAGTCCCCCGGGACAGGGGGTCGGGACCCAGTACTTC,CASSPPGQGVGTQYF
TRBD1,TRBJ1-1,once,TRBV19,TGTGCCAGTAGTATAGGTCAACAGGGGGCGCGGAGCACTGAAGCTTTCTTT,CASSIGQQGARSTEAFF
TRBD1,TRBJ1-3,-,TRBV6-1,TGTGCCAGCAGTGGAGCCGGACAGGGTTCTACTGGAAACACCATATATTTT,CASSGAGQGSTGNTIYF
-,TRBJ1-3,-,TRBV27,TGTGCCAGCCACCCCCGGGACTCAGGCTCTGGAAACACCATATATTTT,CASHPRDSGSGNTIYF
TRBD1,TRBJ2-7,-,TRBV5-1,TGCGCCAGCAGCGCGACAGGGAAGGACGAGCAGTACTTC,CASSATGKDEQYF
-,TRBJ2-1,-,TRBV9,TGTGCCAGCAGCGTAGGAAAGGGGGTCTCCTACAATGAGCAGTTCTTC,CASSVGKGVSYNEQFF
TRBD1,TRBJ2-5,-,TRBV5-1,TGCGCCAGCAGCCGCCGGACAGGGGGAGAGACCCAGTACTTC,CASSRRTGGETQYF
TRBD1,TRBJ1-2,few,TRBV18,TGTGCCAGCTCAACGACACCCCCCGCGACAGGGGAAGGGGGCTACACCTTC,CASSTTPPATGEGGYTF
TRBD1,TRBJ2-5,once,TRBV7-9,TGTGCCAGCAGCTTACGACAGGGGGTTAGGGAGACCCAGTACTTC,CASSLRQGVRETQYF
-,TRBJ2-2,few,TRBV5-1,TGCGCCAGCAGCTTGATGAGACGGGGCGGGGAGCTGTTTTTT,CASSLMRRGGELFF
TRBD2,TRBJ2-3,few,TRBV6-4,TGTGCCAGCAGCGGGACTAGCGAGGCAGATACGCAGTATTTT,CASSGTSEADTQYF
-,TRBJ1-2,-,TRBV6-5,TGTGCCAGCAGTTACAGGGAGGTGGGCTATGGCTACACCTTC,CASSYREVGYGYTF
TRBD2,TRBJ2-7,-,TRBV5-1,TGCGCCAGCAGCTTGGTCGGTAGCGGGGGCTACGAGCAGTACTTC,CASSLVGSGGYEQYF
-,TRBJ2-2,-,TRBV6-5,TGTGCCAGCCTGAATAAGAGAACCGGGGAGCTGTTTTTT,CASLNKRTGELFF
TRBD2,TRBJ2-2,-,TRBV11-3,TGTGCCAGCAGATCGCGAGCGGGAGGGACCACCCAAGGGGAGCTGTTTTTT,CASRSRAGGTTQGELFF
TRBD2,TRBJ2-2,few,TRBV2,TGTGCCAGCAGCGACCTTGGGACTAGCGGGGTGGGTACCGGGGAGCTGTTTTTT,CASSDLGTSGVGTGELFF
-,TRBJ1-1,-,TRBV4-3,TGCGCCAGCAGCCAAGGGGCCGGGACTACTTTAACGGCTTTCTTT,CASSQGAGTTLTAFF
-,TRBJ1-3,-,TRBV1,TGCACCCCAGGGGTTGGAAACACCATATATTTT,CTPGVGNTIYF
TRBD2,TRBJ2-7,-,TRBV4-3,TGCGCCAGCAGCCCCGGACTAGCGGGATACTACGAGCAGTACTTC,CASSPGLAGYYEQYF
-,TRBJ1-2,-,TRBV15,TGTGCCACCAGCATGGAGGGCCCGGGTAGTGGCTACACCTTC,CATSMEGPGSGYTF
-,TRBJ2-7,few,TRBV6-1,TGTGCCAGCAGTCCTTTTTACGAGCAGTACTTC,CASSPFYEQYF
-,TRBJ2-1,once,TRBV5-1,TGCGCCAGCAGCTTGATATCCGGCGGCAGAACTTACAATGAGCAGTTCTTC,CASSLISGGRTYNEQFF
-,TRBJ1-5,once,TRBV12-5,TGTGCTAGTGGTGCCCTACAGCCCCAGCATTTT,CASGALQPQHF
TRBD2,TRBJ2-3,-,TRBV10-3,TGTGCCATCAGTTACGGGACTAGCGGGAAGGCAGATACGCAGTATTTT,CAISYGTSGKADTQYF
-,TRBJ2-7,-,TRBV10-3,TGTGCCATCAGTGACAAACAGTCTTTCTCCTACGAGCAGTACTTC,CAISDKQSFSYEQYF
-,TRBJ2-7,-,TRBV4-1,TGCGCCAGCAGCCAAGACCGCCCGATGCGGGATATCACCTACGAGCAGTACTTC,CASSQDRPMRDITYEQYF
-,TRBJ1-4,-,TRBV19,TGTGCCAGTAGTATAGCAGGGGCATTAATTGAAAAACTGTTTTTT,CASSIAGALIEKLFF
-,TRBJ2-2,-,TRBV2,TGTGCCAGCTCTAGCGTAGCGAACACCGGGGAGCTGTTTTTT,CASSSVANTGELFF
TRBD2,TRBJ2-4,-,TRBV15,TGTGCCACCAGCAGGGGGGGGTTGACCAAAAACATTCAGTACTTC,CATSRGGLTKNIQYF
TRBD1,TRBJ1-2,once,TRBV9,TGTGCCAGCAGCCAGACAGGGATCTATGGCTACACCTTC,CASSQTGIYGYTF